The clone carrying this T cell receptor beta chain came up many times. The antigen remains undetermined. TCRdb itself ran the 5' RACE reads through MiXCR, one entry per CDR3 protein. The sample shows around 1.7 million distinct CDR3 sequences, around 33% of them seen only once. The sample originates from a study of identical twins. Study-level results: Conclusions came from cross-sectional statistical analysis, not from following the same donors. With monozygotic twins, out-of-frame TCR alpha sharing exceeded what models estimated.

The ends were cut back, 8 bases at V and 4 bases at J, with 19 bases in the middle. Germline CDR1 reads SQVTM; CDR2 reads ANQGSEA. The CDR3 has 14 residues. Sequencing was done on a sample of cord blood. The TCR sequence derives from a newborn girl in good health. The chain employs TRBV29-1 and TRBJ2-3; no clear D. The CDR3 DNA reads TGCAGCACTGGCCCCGTGGCAGGCGCAGATACGCAGTATTTT. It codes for CSTGPVAGADTQYF.